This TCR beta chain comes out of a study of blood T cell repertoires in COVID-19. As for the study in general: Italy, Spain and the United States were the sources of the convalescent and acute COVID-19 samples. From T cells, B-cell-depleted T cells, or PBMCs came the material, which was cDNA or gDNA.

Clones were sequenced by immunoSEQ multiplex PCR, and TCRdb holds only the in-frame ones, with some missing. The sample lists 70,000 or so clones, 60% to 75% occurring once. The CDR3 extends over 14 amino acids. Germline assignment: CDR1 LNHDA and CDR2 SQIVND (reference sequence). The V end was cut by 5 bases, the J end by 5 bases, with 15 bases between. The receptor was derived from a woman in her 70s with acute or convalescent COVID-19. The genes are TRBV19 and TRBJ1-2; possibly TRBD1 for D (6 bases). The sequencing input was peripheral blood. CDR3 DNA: TGTGCCAGTAGTGTCCAAGACAGGTTTTATGGCTACACCTTC. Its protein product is CASSVQDRFYGYTF.